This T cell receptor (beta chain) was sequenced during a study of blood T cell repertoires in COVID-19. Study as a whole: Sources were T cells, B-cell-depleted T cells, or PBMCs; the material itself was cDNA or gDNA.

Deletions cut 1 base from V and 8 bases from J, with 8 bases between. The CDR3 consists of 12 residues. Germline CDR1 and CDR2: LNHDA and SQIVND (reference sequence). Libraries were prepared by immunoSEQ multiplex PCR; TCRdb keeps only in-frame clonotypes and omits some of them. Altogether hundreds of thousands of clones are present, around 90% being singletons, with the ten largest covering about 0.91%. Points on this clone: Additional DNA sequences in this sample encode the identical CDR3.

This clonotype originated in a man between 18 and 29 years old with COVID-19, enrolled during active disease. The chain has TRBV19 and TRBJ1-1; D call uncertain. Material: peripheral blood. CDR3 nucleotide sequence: TGTGCCAGTAGTATAGGAGGGTCAGAAGCTTTCTTT. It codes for CASSIGGSEAFF.